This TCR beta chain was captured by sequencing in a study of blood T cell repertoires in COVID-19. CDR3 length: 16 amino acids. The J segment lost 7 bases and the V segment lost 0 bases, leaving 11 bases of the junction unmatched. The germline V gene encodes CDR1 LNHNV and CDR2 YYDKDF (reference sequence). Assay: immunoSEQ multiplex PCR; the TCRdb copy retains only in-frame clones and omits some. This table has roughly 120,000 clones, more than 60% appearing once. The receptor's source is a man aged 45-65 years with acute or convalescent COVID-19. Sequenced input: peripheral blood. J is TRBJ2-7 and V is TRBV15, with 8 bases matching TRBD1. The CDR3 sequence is CATSRDRARGREEQYF. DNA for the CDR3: TGTGCCACCAGCAGAGATCGGGCCAGGGGGCGAGAGGAGCAGTACTTC.